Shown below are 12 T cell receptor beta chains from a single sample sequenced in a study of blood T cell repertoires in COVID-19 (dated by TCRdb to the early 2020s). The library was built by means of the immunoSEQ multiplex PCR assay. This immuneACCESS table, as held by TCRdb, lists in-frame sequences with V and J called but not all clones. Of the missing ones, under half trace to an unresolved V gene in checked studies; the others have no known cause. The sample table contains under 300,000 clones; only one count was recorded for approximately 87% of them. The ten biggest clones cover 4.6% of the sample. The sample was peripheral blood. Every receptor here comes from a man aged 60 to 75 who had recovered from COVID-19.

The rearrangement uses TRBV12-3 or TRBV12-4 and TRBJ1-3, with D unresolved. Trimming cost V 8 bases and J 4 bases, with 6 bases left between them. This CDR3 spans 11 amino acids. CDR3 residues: CASGPGNTIYF. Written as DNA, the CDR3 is TGTGCCAGCGGGCCGGGAAACACCATATATTTT.

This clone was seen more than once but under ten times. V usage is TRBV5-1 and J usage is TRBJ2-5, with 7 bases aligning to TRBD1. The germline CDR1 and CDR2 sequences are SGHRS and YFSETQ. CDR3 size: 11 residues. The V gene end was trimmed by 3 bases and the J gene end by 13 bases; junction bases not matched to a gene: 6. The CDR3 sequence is CASSSRQGRYF. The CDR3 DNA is TGCGCCAGCAGCTCAAGACAGGGTCGGTACTTC.

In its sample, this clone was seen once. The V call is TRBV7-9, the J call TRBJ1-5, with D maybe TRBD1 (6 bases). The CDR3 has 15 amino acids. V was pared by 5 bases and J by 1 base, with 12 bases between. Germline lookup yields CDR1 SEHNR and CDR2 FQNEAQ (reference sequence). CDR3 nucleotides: TGTGCCAGCAGCCAGGACAGAGGGAGCAATCAGCCCCAGCATTTT. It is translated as CASSQDRGSNQPQHF. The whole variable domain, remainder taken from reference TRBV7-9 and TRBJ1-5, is DTGVSQNPRHKITKRGQNVTFRCDPISEHNRLYWYRQTLGQGPEFLTYFQNEAQLEKSRLLSDRFSAERPKGSFSTLEIQRTEQGDSAMYLCASSQDRGSNQPQHFGDGTRLSIL.

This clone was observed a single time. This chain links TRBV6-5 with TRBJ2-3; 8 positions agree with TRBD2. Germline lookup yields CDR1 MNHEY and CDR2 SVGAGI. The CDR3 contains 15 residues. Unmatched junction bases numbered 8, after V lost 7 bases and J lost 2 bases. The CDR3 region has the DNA TGTGCCAGCATTCTGAGCGGGAGTAACACAGATACGCAGTATTTT. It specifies CASILSGSNTDTQYF.

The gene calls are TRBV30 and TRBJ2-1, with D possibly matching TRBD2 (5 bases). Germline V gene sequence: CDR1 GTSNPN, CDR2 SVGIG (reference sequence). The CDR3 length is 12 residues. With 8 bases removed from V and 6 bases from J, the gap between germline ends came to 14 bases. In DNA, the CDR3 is TGTGCCCAACGGACTCAGGTCAATGAGCAGTTCTTC. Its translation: CAQRTQVNEQFF.

CDR3 in DNA: TGTGCCAGCAGTCTTGGGGGCCGGGGTATGAATGAGCAGTTCTTC. As protein: CASSLGGRGMNEQFF. The chain couples TRBV2 to TRBJ2-1; D is perhaps TRBD1 (6 bases). CDR3 length: 15 residues. V was pared by 5 bases and J by 7 bases, with 18 bases between. CDR1 and CDR2 from the germline V gene are SNHLY and FYNNEI.

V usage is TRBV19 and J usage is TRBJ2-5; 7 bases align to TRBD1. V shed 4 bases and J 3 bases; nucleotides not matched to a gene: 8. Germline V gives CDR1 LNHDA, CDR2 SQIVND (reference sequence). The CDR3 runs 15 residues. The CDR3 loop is CASSTGTVPKETQYF. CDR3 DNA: TGTGCCAGTAGTACAGGGACAGTACCGAAAGAGACCCAGTACTTC.

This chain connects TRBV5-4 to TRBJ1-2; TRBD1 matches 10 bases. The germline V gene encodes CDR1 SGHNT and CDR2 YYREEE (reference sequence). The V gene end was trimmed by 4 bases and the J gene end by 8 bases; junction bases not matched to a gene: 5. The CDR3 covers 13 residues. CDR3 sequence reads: CASSLGTGDGYTF. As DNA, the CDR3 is TGTGCCAGCAGCCTAGGGACAGGGGACGGCTACACCTTC.

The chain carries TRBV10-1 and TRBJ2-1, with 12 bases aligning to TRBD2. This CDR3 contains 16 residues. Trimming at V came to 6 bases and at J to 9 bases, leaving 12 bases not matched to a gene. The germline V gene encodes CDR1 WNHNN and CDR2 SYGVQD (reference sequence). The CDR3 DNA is TGCGCCAGCAGCCTGCGACTAGCGGGAGAAAGAAGTGAGCAGTTCTTC. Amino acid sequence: CASSLRLAGERSEQFF.

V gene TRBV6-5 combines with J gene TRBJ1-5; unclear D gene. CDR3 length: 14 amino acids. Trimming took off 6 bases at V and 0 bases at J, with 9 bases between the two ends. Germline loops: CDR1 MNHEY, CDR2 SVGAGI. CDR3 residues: CASRSSGSNQPQHF. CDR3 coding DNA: TGTGCCAGCAGAAGCTCGGGTAGCAATCAGCCCCAGCATTTT.

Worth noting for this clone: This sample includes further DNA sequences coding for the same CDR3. For the CDR3, the DNA is TGCGCCAGCAGCTTGGGTACAGGGAGAGGGTCCTACGAGCAGTACTTC. Its translation is CASSLGTGRGSYEQYF. The chain carries TRBV5-1 and TRBJ2-7; TRBD1 might be the D (6 bases). Germline lookup yields CDR1 SGHRS and CDR2 YFSETQ. V was trimmed by 0 bases and J by 1 base, leaving 14 bases between them. The CDR3 totals 16 residues.

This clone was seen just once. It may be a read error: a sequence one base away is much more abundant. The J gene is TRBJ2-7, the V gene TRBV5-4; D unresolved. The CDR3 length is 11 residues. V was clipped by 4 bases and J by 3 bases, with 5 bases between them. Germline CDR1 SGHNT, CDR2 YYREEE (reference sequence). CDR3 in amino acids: CASSLYYEQYF. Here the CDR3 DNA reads TGTGCCAGCAGCCTATACTACGAGCAGTACTTC. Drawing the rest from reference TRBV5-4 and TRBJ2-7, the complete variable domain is ETGVTQSPTHLIKTRGQQVTLRCSSQSGHNTVSWYQQALGQGPQFIFQYYREEENGRGNFPPRFSGLQFPNYSSELNVNALELDDSALYLCASSLYYEQYFGPGTRLTVT.